The T cell receptor beta chain under discussion was sequenced for a study of neoadjuvant anti-PD-1 for oral cavity cancer. Across the whole study: Around day 43, patients without progression received a fourth nivolumab dose before surgery.

Concerning this clone: Its specificity is not known.

Broader study findings: Post-nivolumab, blood T cell clonality was significantly elevated in non-responders.

This CDR3 is built from 14 residues. Trimming shortened V by 0 bases and J by 3 bases, and 10 bases separated the two germline ends. Germline CDR1 is SGDLS and CDR2 is YYNGEE. PBMC libraries mostly used around 500 ng of input genomic DNA, with six replicates per sample. Clones were sequenced by immunoSEQ multiplex PCR, and TCRdb holds only the in-frame ones, with some missing. The sample consists of around 81,000 clones, approximately 80% of them appearing once. The chain is built from TRBV9 and TRBJ2-7; D is undetermined. The TCR was taken from a person aged 40 to 85 with oral cavity squamous cell carcinoma. The sample consisted of PBMCs, taken before nivolumab (anti-PD-1) treatment. The CDR3 region is CASSVGEFFYEQYF. The CDR3 nucleotides read TGTGCCAGCAGCGTAGGTGAATTCTTCTACGAGCAGTACTTC.